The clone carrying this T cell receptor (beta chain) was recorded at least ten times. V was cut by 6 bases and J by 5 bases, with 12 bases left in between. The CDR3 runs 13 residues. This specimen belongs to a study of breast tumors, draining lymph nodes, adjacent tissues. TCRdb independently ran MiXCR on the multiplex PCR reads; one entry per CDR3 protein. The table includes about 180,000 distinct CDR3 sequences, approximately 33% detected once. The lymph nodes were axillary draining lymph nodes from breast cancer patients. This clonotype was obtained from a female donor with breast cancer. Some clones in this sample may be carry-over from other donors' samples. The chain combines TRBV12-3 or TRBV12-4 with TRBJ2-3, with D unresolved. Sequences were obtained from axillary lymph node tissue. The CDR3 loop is CASRIYRGDTQYF. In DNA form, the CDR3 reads TGTGCCAGCAGAATCTACCGAGGAGATACGCAGTATTTT.